This T cell receptor (beta chain) originates from a study of early T cells in non-severe SARS-CoV-2 infection. Study results and limitations: Anti-spike CD8 specificities were favored by VDJdb matching, whose results missed private and CD4 specificities.

At least ten counts were recorded for this clonotype. Its target is unknown. Researchers tagged individual cDNA molecules with unique molecular identifiers. In TCRdb, the 5' RACE reads were re-called with MiXCR into one record per CDR3 protein. The data contain approximately 70,000 distinct CDR3 sequences, more than 4% of them singletons. This TCR derives from an adult who was a healthcare worker with PCR-confirmed SARS-CoV-2 infection or an uninfected control (not recorded which). Sequencing was performed on whole blood, taken at baseline.

The CDR3 nucleotides read TGTGCCAGCAGTTCCGACAGGGACCACAATGAGCAGTTCTTC. This encodes CASSSDRDHNEQFF. The chain is built from TRBV7-9 and TRBJ2-1; 7 bases align to TRBD1. Germline-derived CDR1 and CDR2 are SEHNR and FQNEAQ (reference sequence). The CDR3 runs to 14 residues. With V trimmed by 6 bases and J by 5 bases, 7 bases remained unmatched.